The present T cell receptor beta chain was sequenced within a study of shared T cell receptors in the human thymus (dated by TCRdb to the early 2020s). Study-wide context: The study examined how self-reactive, shared T-cell receptor alpha chains are generated in the human thymus.

About this clone itself: Its recognized antigen is unknown. No per-base quality is available; no much larger clone lies one base away.

Library creation used the immunoSEQ multiplex PCR assay. TCRdb limited this immuneACCESS table to in-frame rearrangements with V and J called. A share of clones is missing; checked studies link under half to unresolved V genes, and the rest is unexplained. For this sample there are approximately 400,000 clones; over 90% appear just once. Of the sample, about 0.02% falls within the top ten clones. Clipping removes 6 bases from V and 2 bases from J, with 7 as the unmatched junction base count. The CDR3 runs 15 amino acids, cysteine and phenylalanine included. Only CDR3 DNA is held: 45 bases, read in frame from base 1. The germline V gene (reference sequence) provides CDR1 WNHNN and CDR2 SYGVQD.

The V and J segments used are TRBV10-1 and TRBJ2-7; 10 central nucleotides agree with TRBD1. Sequencing input: thymocytes. The receptor was isolated from a human donor. The nucleotides read TGCGCCAGCAGGGAAGGGACAGGGGTTACCTACGAGCAGTACTTC. Translated, this gives CASREGTGVTYEQYF.